The 21 T cell receptor beta chains presented below share a single source sample, sequenced in a study of blood T cell repertoires in COVID-19. Sequencing used immunoSEQ multiplex PCR; TCRdb keeps in-frame clones, though not all of them. The sample records about 200,000 clones, 85% to 90% being singletons. Sequenced sample: peripheral blood. The receptors derive from a woman in her sixties or seventies with acute or convalescent COVID-19.

The genes are TRBV12-3 or TRBV12-4 and TRBJ2-7, with D unresolved. The germline V and J ends were trimmed by 3 bases and 4 bases, with 10 bases remaining between them. This CDR3 has 13 residues. CDR3 loop: CASSFLPGYEQYF. Here the CDR3 DNA reads TGTGCCAGCAGTTTTTTGCCCGGGTACGAGCAGTACTTC.

This clone was observed once. This rearrangement joins TRBV27 to TRBJ2-3, with 7 bases that match TRBD2. The CDR3 has 18 amino acids. The V gene's germline CDR1 is MNHEY and CDR2 SMNVEV (reference sequence). V dropped 6 bases and J dropped 3; count of bases not matched to a gene: 18. CDR3 coding DNA: TGTGCCAGCAGCCTGACTAGCCGAACTCAGACTAGGACAGATACGCAGTATTTT. It is translated as CASSLTSRTQTRTDTQYF.

This clone was seen only a few times. V and J are TRBV19 and TRBJ1-6; 9 positions agree with TRBD1. The CDR3 loop spans 14 amino acids. Germline trimming cut 5 bases from V and 7 bases from J; bases unmatched to any gene: 3. Germline V gene sequence: CDR1 LNHDA, CDR2 SQIVND (reference sequence). The CDR3 here is CASSRTGGNSPLHF. The CDR3 bases are TGTGCCAGTAGTCGCACAGGGGGCAATTCACCCCTCCACTTT.

V usage is TRBV28 and J usage is TRBJ2-1; TRBD2 matches 9 bases. CDR1 is MDHEN and CDR2 is SYDVKM in the germline V gene. The ends lost 4 bases at V and 10 bases at J; junction bases unmatched: 2. This CDR3 is built from 12 residues. CDR3 coding DNA: TGTGCCAGCAGTTCGACTAGCGGCGAGCAGTTCTTC. This gives the protein CASSSTSGEQFF.

The CDR3 reads CASSFTGGKDTQYF. The CDR3 DNA sequence: TGCGCCAGCAGCTTTACTGGGGGCAAAGATACGCAGTATTTT. The rearrangement joins TRBV5-1 to TRBJ2-3, with a tentative D call TRBD1 (6 bases). The CDR3 consists of 14 residues. The germline V and J ends were trimmed by 2 bases and 5 bases, with 12 bases remaining between them. Germline CDR1 SGHRS, CDR2 YFSETQ.

The chain carries TRBV12-3 or TRBV12-4 and TRBJ2-7; D is ambiguous. Trimming left V 3 bases short and J 1 base short, with 7 bases between. There are 13 residues in the CDR3. In DNA, the CDR3 is TGTGCCAGCAGTTTCCACGGTTCCTACGAGCAGTACTTC. It is translated as CASSFHGSYEQYF.

V gene TRBV29-1 combines with J gene TRBJ1-5; D ambiguous. CDR1 SQVTM and CDR2 ANQGSEA come from the germline V gene. This CDR3 contains 12 residues. V was clipped by 4 bases and J by 4 bases, with 8 bases between them. CDR3 sequence (DNA): TGCAGCGTTGCTACGCCGAATCAGCCCCAGCATTTT. This translates into CSVATPNQPQHF.

This clone was found a few times. The chain is built from TRBV28 and TRBJ1-2; no clear D. The V gene's germline CDR1 is MDHEN and CDR2 SYDVKM. This CDR3 comprises 16 residues. The V end lost 5 bases, the J end lost 5 bases, and 21 bases lay between the germline ends. CDR3 nucleotides: TGTGCCAGCAGTCCGCCGTCATCCGGGAGCTTGTATGGCTACACCTTC. Translation: CASSPPSSGSLYGYTF.

The genes are TRBV2 and TRBJ1-5, with D perhaps matching TRBD1 (6 bases). CDR1 and CDR2 (germline): SNHLY, FYNNEI. The ends were cut back, 5 bases at V and 0 bases at J, with 8 bases in the middle. This CDR3 is 14 amino acids long. This CDR3 reads CASSPGHSNQPQHF. The CDR3 DNA is TGTGCCAGCAGTCCGGGACATAGCAATCAGCCCCAGCATTTT.

The V call is TRBV6-2 or TRBV6-3, the J call TRBJ1-1; D perhaps matches TRBD1 (5 bases). V lost 6 bases and J 2 bases, leaving 13 bases between the germline ends. Germline V lookup: CDR1 MNHEY, CDR2 SVGEGT. This CDR3 has 14 amino acids. CDR3 protein: CASSREWGNTEAFF. As DNA, the CDR3 is TGTGCCAGCAGCCGAGAATGGGGCAACACTGAAGCTTTCTTT.

V usage is TRBV2 and J usage is TRBJ2-7, with 8 bases fitting TRBD2. In germline, CDR1 is SNHLY, CDR2 FYNNEI. V was clipped by 6 bases and J by 2 bases; unmatched bases: 9. The CDR3 extends over 15 amino acids. CDR3 DNA: TGTGCCAGCAGCCCTACTAGCGGCACTGCCTACGAGCAGTACTTC. This sequence encodes CASSPTSGTAYEQYF.

The rearrangement joins TRBV9 to TRBJ1-3; D is ambiguous. The CDR3 spans 13 residues. The germline CDR1 and CDR2 sequences are SGDLS and YYNGEE. V was clipped by 4 bases and J by 8 bases, with 13 bases between them. CDR3 amino acids: CASSPQPGDTIYF. The CDR3 nucleotides are TGTGCCAGCAGCCCGCAGCCCGGGGACACCATATATTTT. The full variable domain, in which reference TRBV9 and TRBJ1-3 provide the parts outside the CDR3, is DSGVTQTPKHLITATGQRVTLRCSPRSGDLSVYWYQQSLDQGLQFLIQYYNGEERAKGNILERFSAQQFPDLHSELNLSSLELGDSALYFCASSPQPGDTIYFGEGSWLTVV.

This clone appeared a few times. The V call is TRBV3-1 (or the pseudogene TRBV3-2), the J call TRBJ1-3, with D unresolved. Per germline, CDR1 LGHDT and CDR2 YNNKEL (reference sequence). This CDR3 has 13 residues. Deletions cut 3 bases from V and 4 bases from J, with 7 bases between. CDR3 sequence (DNA): TGTGCCAGCAGCCAGCGAGCCGGAAACACCATATATTTT. It specifies CASSQRAGNTIYF.

The chain couples TRBV7-9 to TRBJ1-3; D possibly corresponds to TRBD1 (5 bases). This CDR3 has 15 residues. Germline V gene lookup returns CDR1 SEHNR and CDR2 FQNEAQ (reference sequence). The ends were cut back, 4 bases at V and 3 bases at J, with 13 bases in the middle. CDR3 residues: CASSYAGGVGNTIYF. The CDR3 DNA follows: TGTGCCAGCAGCTACGCTGGGGGGGTTGGAAACACCATATATTTT.

V gene TRBV19 combines with J gene TRBJ1-4; possible D gene TRBD1, 5 bases. This CDR3 spans 12 amino acids. Per the germline V gene, CDR1 is LNHDA and CDR2 is SQIVND (reference sequence). Trimming cost V 7 bases and J 4 bases, with 7 bases left between them. CDR3: CASTGGNEKLFF. For the CDR3, the DNA is TGTGCCAGTACGGGGGGTAATGAAAAACTGTTTTTT.

The chain employs TRBV5-6 and TRBJ2-2, with D possibly TRBD2 on 5 matching bases. Germline V gives CDR1 SGHDT, CDR2 YYEEEE. Trimming removed 6 bases at V and 1 base at J, with 16 bases between. The CDR3 is 16 residues long. The chain's CDR3 is CASTFRSAGNTGELFF. As DNA, the CDR3 is TGTGCCAGCACCTTTCGCTCTGCGGGGAACACCGGGGAGCTGTTTTTT. The whole variable domain, remainder taken from reference TRBV5-6 and TRBJ2-2, is DAGVTQSPTHLIKTRGQQVTLRCSPKSGHDTVSWYQQALGQGPQFIFQYYEEEERQRGNFPDRFSGHQFPNYSSELNVNALLLGDSALYLCASTFRSAGNTGELFFGEGSRLTVL.

For the CDR3, the DNA is TGCGCCAGCAGCGCAAGACTAGCCTCGGAGACCCAGTACTTC. This sequence encodes CASSARLASETQYF. The chain employs TRBV10-2 and TRBJ2-5, with 7 bases matching TRBD2. Germline CDR1 reads WSHSY; CDR2 reads SAAADI. There are 14 residues in the CDR3. Losses at the gene ends were 6 bases for V and 5 bases for J; bases not matched to a gene: 9.

The V gene is TRBV6-6, the J gene TRBJ1-2; TRBD1 agrees at 8 bases. Germline V gives CDR1 MNHNY, CDR2 SVGAGI (reference sequence). V dropped 4 bases and J dropped 4; count of bases not matched to a gene: 5. The CDR3 extends over 14 amino acids. The DNA of the CDR3 is TGTGCCAGCAGTTTCCGGGACAGGAGCTATGGCTACACCTTC. Translation gives CASSFRDRSYGYTF.

The V call is TRBV20-1, the J call TRBJ2-3, with 9 positions matching TRBD1. This CDR3 has 14 residues. Looked up from germline, CDR1 is DFQATT and CDR2 is SNEGSKA (reference sequence). After removal of 3 bases from V and 7 bases from J, the junction contained 8 bases not matched to a gene. The CDR3 region is CSASPGTGTNTQYF. The CDR3, as DNA: TGCAGTGCTAGTCCCGGGACAGGGACGAATACGCAGTATTTT.

The V gene is TRBV10-3, the J gene TRBJ1-1; possible D gene TRBD1, 5 bases. The V end was cut by 6 bases, the J end by 1 base, with 15 bases between. This CDR3 has 15 residues. Germline CDR1 is ENHRY and CDR2 is SYGVKD. The CDR3 region has the DNA TGTGCCATCAGGCCTTCCAGGGAAGGGAACACTGAAGCTTTCTTT. It specifies CAIRPSREGNTEAFF.

The gene calls are TRBV2 and TRBJ1-2; TRBD1 is a possible D gene (6 bases). Per germline, CDR1 SNHLY and CDR2 FYNNEI. Trimming cost V 2 bases and J 8 bases, with 18 bases left between them. The CDR3 contains 15 residues. The CDR3 DNA sequence: TGTGCCAGCAGTGAAAGACGGACAGCCAACGGGGGCTACACCTTC. It yields the protein CASSERRTANGGYTF. The complete variable domain, with remaining parts taken from reference TRBV2 and TRBJ1-2, reads EPEVTQTPSHQVTQMGQEVILRCVPISNHLYFYWYRQILGQKVEFLVSFYNNEISEKSEIFDDQFSVERPDGSNFTLKIRSTKLEDSAMYFCASSERRTANGGYTFGSGTRLTVV.